One sample yielded the 22 T cell receptor beta chains listed below, sequenced in a study of a mutant IDH1 vaccine in newly diagnosed glioma. Method: immunoSEQ multiplex PCR; TCRdb's copy keeps in-frame clones and lacks some. The sample records about 46,000 clones, roughly 80% being singletons. Their target antigens are unknown. Specified time point: week 47, end of study. One vaccine dose held 300 ug of mutant IDH1 20-mer peptide and came with topical imiquimod. This specimen was PBMCs, taken from a glioma patient whose treatment included an IDH1 peptide vaccine. All receptors come from a woman aged 25-40 years with glioma. Some clones in this sample may be carry-over from other donors' samples.

This clone was counted a single time. V and J are TRBV19 and TRBJ2-6; D is uncertain. V gave up 3 bases and J gave up 0 bases, with 6 bases separating them. CDR1 is LNHDA, CDR2 SQIVND, per germline (reference sequence). This CDR3 is built from 15 residues. The CDR3 here is CASSISPSGANVLTF. DNA for the CDR3: TGTGCCAGTAGTATTTCACCCTCTGGGGCCAACGTCCTGACTTTC.

V usage is TRBV7-6 and J usage is TRBJ1-4; unclear D gene. V gave up 3 bases and J gave up 0 bases, with 17 bases separating them. The germline V gene encodes CDR1 SGHVS and CDR2 FNYEAQ. The CDR3 extends over 18 amino acids. CDR3 sequence: CASSLKSRTDATNEKLFF. The CDR3 bases are TGTGCCAGCAGCTTGAAGTCGCGTACGGACGCAACTAATGAAAAACTGTTTTTT. The whole variable domain, filled in from reference TRBV7-6 and TRBJ1-4, reads GAGVSQSPRYKVTKRGQDVALRCDPISGHVSLYWYRQALGQGPEFLTYFNYEAQQDKSGLPNDRFSAERPEGSISTLTIQRTEQRDSAMYRCASSLKSRTDATNEKLFFGSGTQLSVL.

The chain carries TRBV5-1 and TRBJ2-5, with D tentatively TRBD2 (7 bases). The CDR3 extends over 14 amino acids. Germline V gene data show CDR1 as SGHRS and CDR2 as YFSETQ. V gave up 1 base and J gave up 5 bases, with 12 bases separating them. The CDR3 DNA reads as TGCGCCAGCAGCTTGTTCGGGGGGCAGGAGACCCAGTACTTC. It codes for CASSLFGGQETQYF. The full variable domain, its missing parts supplied by reference TRBV5-1 and TRBJ2-5, is KAGVTQTPRYLIKTRGQQVTLSCSPISGHRSVSWYQQTPGQGLQFLFEYFSETQRNKGNFPGRFSGRQFSNSRSEMNVSTLELGDSALYLCASSLFGGQETQYFGPGTRLLVL.

The chain uses TRBV10-1 and TRBJ1-1; D is perhaps TRBD1 (5 bases). The germline CDR1 and CDR2 sequences are WNHNN and SYGVQD (reference sequence). The V end lost 3 bases, the J end lost 3 bases, and 14 bases lay between the germline ends. The CDR3 sequence is 15 residues long. Written as DNA, the CDR3 is TGCGCCAGCAGTGATAGCAGGGCTCTGCACACTGAAGCTTTCTTT. It is translated as CASSDSRALHTEAFF.

The chain links TRBV11-3 to TRBJ2-7; D gene uncertain. CDR3 length equals 12 residues. Germline CDR1 SGHNT, CDR2 YENEEA. Trimming pared 5 bases from V and 3 bases from J, leaving 8 bases between. The CDR3 reads CASSPNNYEQYF. CDR3 in DNA: TGTGCCAGCAGCCCAAATAACTACGAGCAGTACTTC.

This rearrangement joins TRBV6-5 to TRBJ2-3; D gene ambiguous. With 5 bases removed from V and 2 bases from J, the gap between germline ends came to 11 bases. From germline, CDR1 is MNHEY and CDR2 SVGAGI. CDR3 length equals 14 residues. The CDR3 spells CASSGGGFTDTQYF. CDR3 in DNA: TGTGCCAGCAGTGGCGGCGGCTTCACAGATACGCAGTATTTT.

The chain links TRBV30 to TRBJ2-5; D is perhaps TRBD2 (5 bases). The CDR3 spans 13 residues. V lost 0 bases and J 7 bases, leaving 12 bases between the germline ends. Germline lookup yields CDR1 GTSNPN and CDR2 SVGIG (reference sequence). CDR3 DNA: TGTGCCTGGAGTGTGGGAGAACTCGGGACCCAGTACTTC. Amino acid sequence: CAWSVGELGTQYF.

The V and J genes are TRBV5-5 and TRBJ2-7, with TRBD1 matching over 7 bases. CDR3 size: 14 residues. Germline CDR1 is SGHKS and CDR2 is YYEKEE (reference sequence). Trimming took 3 bases from V and 7 from J; bases not matched to a gene: 10. The DNA of the CDR3 is TGTGCCAGCAGCTCCAGACAGGGTTCGGGAGAGCAGTACTTC. It translates to CASSSRQGSGEQYF.

CDR3 region: CASSPGQGRVYEQYF. The CDR3 DNA sequence: TGTGCCAGCAGTCCGGGCCAAGGGAGAGTGTACGAGCAGTACTTC. The rearrangement links TRBV6-5 to TRBJ2-7, with a tentative D call TRBD2 (5 bases). The germline V gene encodes CDR1 MNHEY and CDR2 SVGAGI. The CDR3 totals 15 residues. The germline V and J ends were trimmed by 5 bases and 4 bases, with 18 bases remaining between them.

The gene calls are TRBV12-5 and TRBJ2-7; 9 bases match TRBD2. CDR1 is LGHNT, CDR2 FRNRAP, per germline. The length of the CDR3 is 17 residues. J gave up 4 bases and V 0 bases, and 10 bases lay outside the gene matches. This chain's CDR3 is CASGLVLPLAGSYEQYF. The CDR3 DNA reads TGTGCTAGTGGTTTGGTACTGCCTCTAGCGGGGTCATACGAGCAGTACTTC.

The chain joins TRBV19 to TRBJ1-5; TRBD1 matches at 11 bases. The CDR3 has 13 residues. Trimming at V came to 8 bases and at J to 7 bases, leaving 4 bases not matched to a gene. Germline V CDR1 and CDR2: LNHDA, SQIVND (reference sequence). DNA for the CDR3: TGTGCCAGTCGGACAGGGGGCGAACAGCCCCAGCATTTT. Residues: CASRTGGEQPQHF.

This clone was counted a few times. The chain uses TRBV2 and TRBJ2-7; 9 bases fit TRBD2. J was trimmed by 4 bases and V by 2 bases; bases with no gene match: 3. In germline, CDR1 is SNHLY, CDR2 FYNNEI. The CDR3 has 14 amino acids. The CDR3 DNA follows: TGTGCCAGCAGTGAAACCAGCGGGGGGTACGAGCAGTACTTC. Its protein is CASSETSGGYEQYF.

The V and J genes are TRBV19 and TRBJ1-2, with TRBD1 matching 9 bases. CDR3 length: 14 residues. Germline values: CDR1 LNHDA, CDR2 SQIVND (reference sequence). V was pared by 6 bases and J by 5 bases, with 7 bases of the junction left unmatched. This CDR3 is CASSSLGQGYGYTF. CDR3 bases: TGTGCCAGTAGCTCCTTGGGACAGGGTTATGGCTACACCTTC.

This clone appeared a single time. The chain couples TRBV28 to TRBJ2-7; D call uncertain. CDR3 size: 13 residues. The germline V and J ends were trimmed by 7 bases and 1 base, with 11 bases remaining between them. Germline-derived CDR1 and CDR2 are MDHEN and SYDVKM. In nucleotides, the CDR3 is TGTGCCAGCAACCCCGTGGGGTCCTACGAGCAGTACTTC. As protein: CASNPVGSYEQYF.

V is TRBV6-5 and J is TRBJ1-2, with D perhaps matching TRBD1 (5 bases). The V and J ends lost 6 bases and 8 bases respectively, with 16 bases between them. This CDR3 contains 13 residues. Germline V gene sequence: CDR1 MNHEY, CDR2 SVGAGI. The CDR3 here is CASRPRGLEGYTF. The CDR3 nucleotides read TGTGCCAGCAGACCACGGGGCTTGGAGGGCTACACCTTC.

The chain recombines TRBV9 with TRBJ1-4; 9 bases map to TRBD1. Germline assignment: CDR1 SGDLS and CDR2 YYNGEE. The CDR3 runs 19 residues. V lost 3 bases and J lost 2; bases outside the gene matches: 14. The CDR3 here is CASSAYGTGHLATNEKLFF. For the CDR3, the DNA is TGTGCCAGCAGCGCCTACGGGACAGGGCATTTGGCGACTAATGAAAAACTGTTTTTT.

The chain has TRBV7-6 and TRBJ2-3; possibly TRBD2 for D (6 bases). V dropped 3 bases and J dropped 0 bases, with 13 bases sitting between them. CDR1 is SGHVS and CDR2 is FNYEAQ in the germline V gene. The CDR3 runs to 16 residues. CDR3 amino acids: CASSFIAAASTDTQYF. The CDR3 DNA sequence: TGTGCCAGCAGCTTCATAGCGGCCGCTAGCACAGATACGCAGTATTTT. The whole variable domain, remainder taken from reference TRBV7-6 and TRBJ2-3, is GAGVSQSPRYKVTKRGQDVALRCDPISGHVSLYWYRQALGQGPEFLTYFNYEAQQDKSGLPNDRFSAERPEGSISTLTIQRTEQRDSAMYRCASSFIAAASTDTQYFGPGTRLTVL.

The V call is TRBV4-1, the J call TRBJ2-1, with 8 bases fitting TRBD2. The CDR3 runs to 14 residues. With 1 base clipped from V and 8 bases from J, the junction kept 4 bases outside the gene matches. CDR1 and CDR2 from the germline V gene are MGHRA and YSYEKL. CDR3 sequence: CASSQAGLAHEQFF. The CDR3 DNA follows: TGCGCCAGCAGCCAAGCTGGACTAGCACATGAGCAGTTCTTC.

This clone showed up just once. The CDR3 DNA follows: TGTGCCAGCAGCGTAGGCGGGGGATCCTACAATGAGCAGTTCTTC. It is translated as CASSVGGGSYNEQFF. The rearrangement uses TRBV9 and TRBJ2-1; 7 positions agree with TRBD2. CDR3 length: 15 residues. Germline lookup yields CDR1 SGDLS and CDR2 YYNGEE. V was pared by 0 bases and J by 1 base, with 1 base of the junction left unmatched. The full variable domain, its missing parts supplied by reference TRBV9 and TRBJ2-1, is DSGVTQTPKHLITATGQRVTLRCSPRSGDLSVYWYQQSLDQGLQFLIQYYNGEERAKGNILERFSAQQFPDLHSELNLSSLELGDSALYFCASSVGGGSYNEQFFGPGTRLTVL.

This chain uses TRBV19 with TRBJ1-5, with a weak D call TRBD1 (5 bases). Germline CDR1 and CDR2: LNHDA and SQIVND (reference sequence). The V end lost 8 bases, the J end lost 6 bases, and 14 bases lay between the germline ends. The CDR3 sequence is 13 residues long. The CDR3 DNA reads TGTGCCAGTGCTGGGACGAGCGGTCAGCCCCAGCATTTT. It is translated as CASAGTSGQPQHF. The variable domain in full, with the rest retrieved from reference TRBV19 and TRBJ1-5, is DGGITQSPKYLFRKEGQNVTLSCEQNLNHDAMYWYRQDPGQGLRLIYYSQIVNDFQKGDIAEGYSVSREKKESFPLTVTSAQKNPTAFYLCASAGTSGQPQHFGDGTRLSIL.

This sequence joins TRBV30 and TRBJ2-5; D not certain. This CDR3 region has 12 residues. V was clipped by 1 base and J by 9 bases, with 12 bases between them. The V gene's germline CDR1 is GTSNPN and CDR2 SVGIG (reference sequence). DNA for the CDR3: TGTGCCTGGAGTGGGCCAGAGCGTGCCCAGTACTTC. Encoded protein: CAWSGPERAQYF.

This sequence joins TRBV6-5 and TRBJ2-5; 12 nucleotides align to TRBD2. After removal of 2 bases from V and 4 bases from J, the junction contained 2 bases not matched to a gene. Germline loops: CDR1 MNHEY, CDR2 SVGAGI. This CDR3 has 15 amino acids. The CDR3 is CASSYGGLAGETQYF. The CDR3 DNA sequence: TGTGCCAGCAGTTACGGGGGACTAGCGGGAGAGACCCAGTACTTC.